Listed here are 18 T cell receptor beta chains from one sample, sequenced in a study of neoadjuvant anti-PD-1 for oral cavity cancer. As for time point: after neoadjuvant nivolumab, at surgical resection. Data came from immunoSEQ multiplex PCR; TCRdb stores just in-frame clones and leaves some out. The table shows about 12,000 clones, with roughly 70% occurring only once. This sample comprised PBMCs, obtained after nivolumab (anti-PD-1) treatment. These receptors all stem from a person between 40 and 80 years old with oral cavity squamous cell carcinoma.

The chain employs TRBV5-1 and TRBJ2-1; D remains unclear. Per the germline V gene, CDR1 is SGHRS and CDR2 is YFSETQ. V lost 4 bases and J lost 0, with 11 bases in between. This CDR3 spans 15 amino acids. The CDR3 region is CASSALPSSYNEQFF. The CDR3 DNA sequence: TGCGCCAGCAGCGCGCTTCCGAGCTCCTACAATGAGCAGTTCTTC. Based on the CDR3 plus reference TRBV5-1 and TRBJ2-1, the full variable domain is KAGVTQTPRYLIKTRGQQVTLSCSPISGHRSVSWYQQTPGQGLQFLFEYFSETQRNKGNFPGRFSGRQFSNSRSEMNVSTLELGDSALYLCASSALPSSYNEQFFGPGTRLTVL.

The V call is TRBV5-1, the J call TRBJ1-1; maybe TRBD1 (6 bases). Germline values: CDR1 SGHRS, CDR2 YFSETQ. CDR3 length: 14 residues. V lost 4 bases and J lost 4, with 14 bases in between. In DNA form, the CDR3 reads TGCGCCAGCAGCGCCGGACAGCCGGGCACTGAAGCTTTCTTT. It yields the protein CASSAGQPGTEAFF. Using reference TRBV5-1 and TRBJ1-1 for the parts outside the CDR3, the full variable domain is KAGVTQTPRYLIKTRGQQVTLSCSPISGHRSVSWYQQTPGQGLQFLFEYFSETQRNKGNFPGRFSGRQFSNSRSEMNVSTLELGDSALYLCASSAGQPGTEAFFGQGTRLTVV.

This clone came up once. The rearrangement uses TRBV5-5 and TRBJ2-1, with a possible D match to TRBD1 (5 bases). The CDR3 has 15 residues. The germline CDR1 and CDR2 sequences are SGHKS and YYEKEE (reference sequence). The ends were cut back, 2 bases at V and 2 bases at J, with 11 bases in the middle. The CDR3 bases are TGTGCCAGCAGCTTTGGGGCGATTACCTACAATGAGCAGTTCTTC. This codes for CASSFGAITYNEQFF. Complete variable domain (other parts from reference TRBV5-5 and TRBJ2-1): DAGVTQSPTHLIKTRGQQVTLRCSPISGHKSVSWYQQVLGQGPQFIFQYYEKEERGRGNFPDRFSARQFPNYSSELNVNALLLGDSALYLCASSFGAITYNEQFFGPGTRLTVL.

This sequence joins TRBV18 and TRBJ1-5; D gene unclear. This CDR3 is 17 amino acids long. Germline V gene lookup returns CDR1 KGHSH and CDR2 LQKENI. V was clipped by 3 bases and J by 2 bases, with 17 bases between them. CDR3 amino acids: CASSPIQARAGNQPQHF. The CDR3 DNA follows: TGTGCCAGCTCACCGATCCAGGCGAGGGCTGGCAATCAGCCCCAGCATTTT.

This clone was counted only a few times. The chain is built from TRBV7-9 and TRBJ2-1; D unclear. The CDR3 runs to 15 residues. V gave up 5 bases and J gave up 8 bases, with 19 bases separating them. The germline CDR1 and CDR2 sequences are SEHNR and FQNEAQ (reference sequence). The DNA of the CDR3 is TGTGCCAGCAGCCCCCATCCTAGGTTCGGATATGAGCAGTTCTTC. Its protein is CASSPHPRFGYEQFF.

This chain links TRBV28 with TRBJ1-5, with D possibly TRBD1 on 5 matching bases. CDR1 and CDR2 (germline): MDHEN, SYDVKM. This CDR3 spans 14 amino acids. Trimming shortened V by 8 bases and J by 7 bases, and 18 bases separated the two germline ends. CDR3 residues: CASAGGGVRQPQHF. Here the CDR3 DNA reads TGTGCCAGCGCCGGTGGGGGAGTGAGACAGCCCCAGCATTTT.

This chain connects TRBV28 to TRBJ1-1, with D uncertain. V lost 2 bases and J lost 1, with 14 bases in between. The CDR3 runs to 16 residues. Per the germline V gene, CDR1 is MDHEN and CDR2 is SYDVKM. CDR3: CASSLGRLVRNTEAFF. CDR3 in DNA: TGTGCCAGCAGTTTAGGTCGTCTGGTAAGGAACACTGAAGCTTTCTTT.

The rearrangement links TRBV11-2 to TRBJ2-7; a weak D match, TRBD2 (6 bases). The CDR3 length is 15 residues. Trimming stripped 5 bases from V and 1 base from J, with 15 bases between. Germline V CDR1 and CDR2: SGHAT, FQNNGV. CDR3 residues: CASSGLGGRSYEQYF. The CDR3, as DNA: TGTGCCAGCAGCGGCCTCGGGGGAAGATCCTACGAGCAGTACTTC.

The chain joins TRBV11-2 to TRBJ1-2, with TRBD1 identical over 8 bases. Germline V CDR1 and CDR2: SGHAT, FQNNGV. Trimming at V came to 10 bases and at J to 6 bases, leaving 13 bases not matched to a gene. The CDR3 is 14 residues long. The CDR3 protein is CAIPLAAGGNGYTF. CDR3 bases: TGTGCCATCCCCCTCGCGGCAGGGGGCAATGGCTACACCTTC.

Only a few counts were recorded for this clone. This chain links TRBV6-1 with TRBJ1-1; D is perhaps TRBD1 (5 bases). This CDR3 has 15 residues. Germline CDR1 reads MNHNS; CDR2 reads SASEGT. V dropped 4 bases and J dropped 0 bases, with 12 bases sitting between them. The CDR3 is CASSVEGTMNTEAFF. In DNA, the CDR3 is TGTGCCAGCAGTGTGGAGGGGACTATGAACACTGAAGCTTTCTTT.

V and J are TRBV10-3 and TRBJ2-1; no clear D gene. CDR1 is ENHRY, CDR2 SYGVKD, per germline. The CDR3 is made up of 12 amino acids. The germline V and J ends were trimmed by 0 bases and 11 bases, with 8 bases remaining between them. The chain's CDR3 is CAISESKRQQFF. DNA for the CDR3: TGTGCCATCAGTGAGTCTAAGCGACAGCAGTTCTTC.

This rearrangement joins TRBV5-3 to TRBJ2-2; no definite D call. TRBV5-3 is annotated as an ORF whose role is uncertain. This CDR3 is 15 amino acids long. The V and J ends lost 4 bases and 3 bases respectively, with 13 bases between them. CDR3 loop: CARSLTTPHTGELFF. Written as DNA, the CDR3 is TGTGCCAGAAGCCTCACGACACCCCACACCGGGGAGCTGTTTTTT.

The chain recombines TRBV30 with TRBJ2-5; D is ambiguous. CDR3 length equals 11 residues. CDR1 and CDR2 (germline): GTSNPN, SVGIG (reference sequence). Trimming took 1 base from V and 4 from J, leaving 4 bases between them. CDR3 DNA sequence: TGTGCCTGGAGTGGGGGAGAGACCCAGTACTTC. This codes for CAWSGGETQYF.

This clone has only a few counts. The chain recombines TRBV19 with TRBJ2-7; TRBD1 might be the D (6 bases). Per germline, CDR1 LNHDA and CDR2 SQIVND (reference sequence). Trimming removed 5 bases at V and 3 bases at J, with 8 bases between. This CDR3 has 12 residues. CDR3 in amino acids: CASSLDSYEQYF. The CDR3 DNA sequence: TGTGCCAGTAGTTTGGACAGCTACGAGCAGTACTTC. Complete variable domain (other parts from reference TRBV19 and TRBJ2-7): DGGITQSPKYLFRKEGQNVTLSCEQNLNHDAMYWYRQDPGQGLRLIYYSQIVNDFQKGDIAEGYSVSREKKESFPLTVTSAQKNPTAFYLCASSLDSYEQYFGPGTRLTVT.

The chain recombines TRBV4-2 with TRBJ1-5, with D possibly matching TRBD1 (6 bases). The V end was cut by 4 bases, the J end by 4 bases, with 11 bases between. Germline-derived CDR1 and CDR2 are LGHNA and YNFKEQ. The CDR3 runs 14 residues. This CDR3 reads CASSPTGSNQPQHF. The CDR3 DNA follows: TGTGCCAGCAGCCCTACAGGGAGTAATCAGCCCCAGCATTTT.

This clone was counted between two and nine times. One end of the junction varies from germline; a read error may be responsible. CDR3 region: CASSLFQGYEQYF. CDR3 nucleotides: TGTGCTAGCAGCTTATTCCAAGGCTACGAGCAGTACTTC. The chain links TRBV7-7 to TRBJ2-7; D not certain. The CDR3 has 13 amino acids. Germline loops: CDR1 SSHAT, CDR2 FNYEAQ (reference sequence).

The chain combines TRBV13 with TRBJ2-7, with D unclear. The CDR3 loop spans 14 amino acids. The germline V gene has CDR1 PRHDT and CDR2 FYEKMQ (reference sequence). The V and J ends lost 1 base and 4 bases respectively, with 11 bases between them. In DNA form, the CDR3 reads TGTGCCAGCAGCTTAGCACCCGACAATTACGAGCAGTACTTC. It yields the protein CASSLAPDNYEQYF.

The chain links TRBV6-5 to TRBJ1-2; D not certain. The CDR3 covers 14 residues. CDR1 and CDR2 from the germline V gene are MNHEY and SVGAGI. Trimming took off 7 bases at V and 7 bases at J, with 19 bases between the two ends. The CDR3 here is CASNLGPGLGGYTF. The CDR3 nucleotides are TGTGCCAGCAACCTCGGGCCGGGGTTGGGTGGCTACACCTTC.